This entry describes one TCR beta chain. Only in-frame clones appear in the TCRdb table, and some are missing; sequencing was by immunoSEQ multiplex PCR. Here the sample spans tens of thousands of clones, about nine tenths being singletons. These data belong to a study of T cell changes during pregnancy in multiple sclerosis. The source is a female donor with multiple sclerosis, enrolled in a pregnancy study. This specimen was peripheral blood, taken in the first trimester of pregnancy.

The CDR3 spells CASSVSGEAYEQYF. The CDR3 nucleotides read TGTGCCAGCAGCGTAAGCGGGGAGGCATACGAGCAGTACTTC. The V gene is TRBV6-1, the J gene TRBJ2-7; 7 bases are a match to TRBD2. Unmatched junction bases numbered 9, after V lost 6 bases and J lost 4 bases. Per the germline V gene, CDR1 is MNHNS and CDR2 is SASEGT. This CDR3 is 14 amino acids long.